The entry that follows covers one T cell receptor beta chain sequence. What this receptor recognizes is not known. Nothing much larger sits one base from this clone, and base qualities are not available. The collaborating institutions used their own protocols to collect whole blood in K2EDTA tubes. For TCRbeta analysis, collaborator samples were shipped as frozen whole blood, as isolated PBMCs, or as DNA extracted from either sample type. The immunoSEQ Assay, a bias-controlled multiplex PCR, was used to amplify TCRbeta CDR3 regions from genomic DNA. As for how the authors treated the data: Within the assay, amplification of reference gene primers was used to estimate how many nucleated cells each sample contained. To quantify the absolute abundance of each unique TCRbeta CDR3 rearrangement, sequence reads were collapsed and filtered. For each sample, productive Simpson clonality was calculated by taking the square root of Simpson's diversity index across productive rearrangements. TCRdb mirrors the immuneACCESS table, restricted to in-frame sequences. Some clones are absent from its copies; in checked studies, under half trace to an unresolved V gene, and the reason for the others is unknown. The V and J calls and clone size come from that table; D and trimming were worked out from the DNA. This sample gives approximately 190,000 clones in total; about four fifths of them show up just once. Of the sample, approximately 6.9% is held by the ten largest clones.

CDR1 SGDLS and CDR2 YYNGEE are derived from the germline V gene. Measured from the cysteine to the phenylalanine, the CDR3 is 15 residues long. Solely the CDR3 DNA is kept, with 45 bases framed from the first base. Trimmed from V: 4 bases; trimmed from J: 4 bases; junction bases lacking a gene match: 6. This sample was taken from a study of blood T cell repertoires in COVID-19 (dated by TCRdb to about 2020). With respect to the entire study: Collaborator samples came from the United States, Italy and Spain and covered acute and convalescent phases of COVID-19. The material from the prospective study consisted of cDNA or gDNA derived from T cells, B-cell-depleted T cells, or PBMCs. The dataset comprised deeply sampled blood TCRbeta repertoires from subjects exposed to, actively infected with, or recovered from COVID-19. A freely available public database, intended as a resource for researchers studying the immune response to SARS-CoV-2, is where the repertoires were released. Samples were obtained from the ongoing ImmuneRACE study (first 160 participants) and from 1,254 subjects provided by 6 global collaborators. Nearly every sample came with metadata listing a de-identified subject ID, COVID-19 status, age in years and sex. HLA class I and class II types, where available, came from metadata supplied by the sample provider rather than from assay-based typing.

Beyond this particular receptor, the publication reports: The amount of clinical and demographic metadata varied by source and participant and was provided uncurated.

Sequenced sample: peripheral blood. The clonotype comes from a man between 60 and 70 years old with acute or convalescent COVID-19. The rearranged chain carries TRBV9 and TRBJ2-7; the central 12 bases match TRBD2. The CDR3 region: CASSTLAGGIYEQYF. In nucleotides, the sequence is TGTGCCAGCAGCACCCTAGCGGGGGGGATTTACGAGCAGTACTTC.